The clone carrying this T cell receptor beta chain occurred once. Its antigen is not identified. Sequencing was performed with immunoSEQ multiplex PCR; in TCRdb, only in-frame clones are kept and a portion is missing. The data show 150,000 or so clones, approximately 80% seen once. The data are from a study of cytotoxic CD8 clonotypes in ibrutinib-treated CLL. Study-level points and caveats: Clonality increased at ibrutinib response, then returned toward baseline at progression.

Germline CDR1 reads SNHLY; CDR2 reads FYNNEI. Trimming left V 8 bases short and J 3 bases short, with 17 bases between. The CDR3 is 14 residues long. The receptor's source is a human donor with chronic lymphocytic leukemia. The V gene is TRBV2, the J gene TRBJ2-7; TRBD2 might be the D (5 bases). The sample was PBMCs, taken after 12 months of ibrutinib treatment. CDR3 bases: TGTGCCAGCCGGGGAGCTAGCAGGTACTACGAGCAGTACTTC. It yields the protein CASRGASRYYEQYF.